This T cell receptor (beta chain) emerged from a study of cytomegalovirus exposure and HLA in healthy donors. V dropped 10 bases and J dropped 4 bases, with 14 bases sitting between them. CDR1 is SEHNR and CDR2 is FQNEAQ in the germline V gene (reference sequence). The length of the CDR3 is 13 residues. The study ran its PCR with 60 Vbeta and 13 Jbeta primers. Sequenced by immunoSEQ multiplex PCR; TCRdb stores in-frame clones only, minus some. The listing contains 150,000 to 200,000 clones. Study results and caveats: Among TCR sequences, most were rare, though some public TCRs appeared in many donors. Researchers counted roughly 150 TCR beta chains as cytomegalovirus-associated. Productive status was seen about 90% or about 30% of the time for most TCR beta V segments in an earlier analysis. Available immune exposure information was restricted to CMV serostatus only.

In the case of this clone: Its specificity is not known.

The receptor comes from a woman aged 60-75 years in good health and CMV-seronegative. The V gene is TRBV7-9, the J gene TRBJ2-1, with a weak D call TRBD1 (6 bases). Material for sequencing was PBMCs. The CDR3 nucleotides are TGTGCCATTTCCGGGACACTTTACAATGAGCAGTTCTTC. It yields the protein CAISGTLYNEQFF.